Presented here are 4 T cell receptor beta chains from one specimen sequenced in a study of PD-1 blockade in mismatch repair-deficient tumors. Profiling relied on immunoSEQ multiplex PCR, and the TCRdb table lists in-frame clones only, not all of them. The repertoire consists of under 40,000 clones, with approximately 80% occurring once and the leading ten covering around 1%. The sequencing here drew on PBMCs, taken roughly 40 weeks after starting pembrolizumab. All receptors come from an adult with mismatch repair-deficient cancer.

Here the CDR3 DNA reads TGTGCCACCAGCGGCCGAGGTTTGGGGGGACTGTATAGCAATCAGCCCCAGCATTTT. Protein product: CATSGRGLGGLYSNQPQHF. J is TRBJ1-5 and V is TRBV15; tentative D call: TRBD1 (5 bases). Germline V CDR1 and CDR2: LNHNV, YYDKDF (reference sequence). Trimming removed 5 bases from V and 0 bases from J, with 23 bases in between. The CDR3 contains 19 residues. Combining the CDR3 with reference TRBV15 and TRBJ1-5 gives the whole variable domain DAMVIQNPRYQVTQFGKPVTLSCSQTLNHNVMYWYQQKSSQAPKLLFHYYDKDFNNEADTPDNFQSRRPNTSFCFLDIRSPGLGDTAMYLCATSGRGLGGLYSNQPQHFGDGTRLSIL.

The chain recombines TRBV6-1 with TRBJ2-7, with a weak D call TRBD2 (6 bases). In germline, CDR1 is MNHNS, CDR2 SASEGT. This CDR3 is built from 14 residues. Between the trimmed V and J ends, which lost 5 bases and 4 bases, there was a span of 15 bases. The CDR3 DNA is TGTGCCAGCAGTCTCGGCGGGGCCTCGTACGAGCAGTACTTC. Residues: CASSLGGASYEQYF.

A single count supports this clone. This sequence joins TRBV7-9 and TRBJ1-4; unclear D gene. The CDR3 spans 16 residues. CDR1 and CDR2 from the germline V gene are SEHNR and FQNEAQ (reference sequence). V was shortened by 11 bases and J by 1 base, with 20 bases between the two germline ends. In DNA form, the CDR3 reads TGTGCCGTTGAGGACTGGAGAGTGGGAACTAATGAAAAACTGTTTTTT. Translation: CAVEDWRVGTNEKLFF.

CDR3 region: CASRGTSGSGSYNEQFF. The CDR3 region has the DNA TGTGCCAGCAGGGGGACTAGCGGGAGCGGGTCCTACAATGAGCAGTTCTTC. The chain is built from TRBV28 and TRBJ2-1; the match to TRBD2 covers 14 bases. The germline V gene has CDR1 MDHEN and CDR2 SYDVKM. The V segment lost 6 bases and the J segment 1 base; nucleotides outside the gene matches: 5. The CDR3 runs 17 residues.